This T cell receptor (beta chain) was observed in a study of cytomegalovirus exposure and HLA in healthy donors. Whole-study results and caveats: The study carried out a later analysis of TCR beta sequences. It associated some 15,000 of them with specific HLA alleles at a false discovery rate of 0.05.

The germline V and J ends were trimmed by 7 bases and 4 bases, with 14 bases remaining between them. CDR3 size: 13 residues. 13 Jbeta primers and 60 Vbeta primers were used for the PCR. Using immunoSEQ multiplex PCR, the repertoire was profiled, and TCRdb retains in-frame clones only, with some absent. This table holds just under 95,000 clones, roughly 80% found once. On this clone itself: Its antigen is undetermined.

The TCR was taken from a human donor in good health. The V call is TRBV23-1, the J call TRBJ2-7; D perhaps matches TRBD2 (5 bases). TRBV23-1 is an ORF; its function is uncertain. Sample: PBMCs. CDR3 nucleotides: TGCGCCAGCACCCAGCCGGGAAGGTACGAGCAGTACTTC. Its translation is CASTQPGRYEQYF.